The 12 T cell receptor beta chains presented below share a single source sample, sequenced in a study of blood T cell repertoires in COVID-19. Sequenced by immunoSEQ multiplex PCR; TCRdb stores in-frame clones only, minus some. The sample carries 320,000 or so clones, 80% to 90% recorded once. Sequencing was done on a sample of PBMCs or T cells enriched from blood (not recorded which). The receptor source for this set is a young man who had recovered from COVID-19.

The chain employs TRBV11-2 and TRBJ2-7, with TRBD1 matching over 8 bases. Germline CDR1 reads SGHAT; CDR2 reads FQNNGV. The CDR3 loop spans 13 amino acids. V lost 8 bases to trimming and J lost 0 bases; unmatched junction nucleotides: 3. CDR3 sequence reads: CASRQGSSYEQYF. The CDR3 bases are TGTGCCAGCCGACAGGGGAGCTCCTACGAGCAGTACTTC.

The rearrangement links TRBV3-1 (or the pseudogene TRBV3-2) to TRBJ2-1, with 12 bases lining up with TRBD2. The CDR3 length is 16 residues. Germline V gives CDR1 LGHDT, CDR2 YNNKEL (reference sequence). V shed 2 bases and J 4 bases; nucleotides not matched to a gene: 3. The CDR3 DNA sequence: TGTGCCAGCAGCCAAACTAGCGGGGGGCGTTACAATGAGCAGTTCTTC. Translating it yields CASSQTSGGRYNEQFF.

The gene calls are TRBV7-9 and TRBJ1-4; 7 bases fit TRBD1. Germline CDR1 is SEHNR and CDR2 is FQNEAQ (reference sequence). Trimming took 1 base from V and 2 from J; bases not matched to a gene: 4. The CDR3 runs to 16 residues. The CDR3 bases are TGTGCCAGCAGCTTAGGACAGACAGGGACTAATGAAAAACTGTTTTTT. It codes for CASSLGQTGTNEKLFF.

V gene TRBV28 combines with J gene TRBJ2-4, with 13 bases identical to TRBD2. Per the germline V gene, CDR1 is MDHEN and CDR2 is SYDVKM. CDR3 length equals 19 residues. The J segment lost 0 bases and the V segment lost 2 bases, leaving 7 bases of the junction unmatched. The CDR3 here is CASSLRTSGGLIAKNIQYF. CDR3 in DNA: TGTGCCAGCAGTTTACGGACTAGCGGGGGACTAATAGCCAAAAACATTCAGTACTTC. The full variable domain, completed using reference TRBV28 and TRBJ2-4, is DVKVTQSSRYLVKRTGEKVFLECVQDMDHENMFWYRQDPGLGLRLIYFSYDVKMKEKGDIPEGYSVSREKKERFSLILESASTNQTSMYLCASSLRTSGGLIAKNIQYFGAGTRLSVL.

The chain has TRBV19 and TRBJ2-7; D remains ambiguous. Germline assignment: CDR1 LNHDA and CDR2 SQIVND (reference sequence). The CDR3 is 15 residues long. Trimming took off 1 base at V and 0 bases at J, with 10 bases between the two ends. Here the CDR3 DNA reads TGTGCCAGTAGTATAGCAGGAACTTACTCCTACGAGCAGTACTTC. It codes for CASSIAGTYSYEQYF.

The rearrangement uses TRBV2 and TRBJ2-3, with 10 bases matching TRBD2. The CDR3 has 15 residues. Germline V CDR1 and CDR2: SNHLY, FYNNEI. The junction had 2 bases not matched to a gene; V was cut back by 5 bases and J by 0 bases. The DNA for the CDR3 is TGTGCCAGCAGTCTACTAGCGGGGAGCACAGATACGCAGTATTTT. It translates to CASSLLAGSTDTQYF.

The chain has TRBV5-1 and TRBJ2-2; D perhaps matches TRBD1 (6 bases). The CDR3 runs 16 residues. V was shortened by 4 bases and J by 0 bases, with 13 bases between the two germline ends. The V gene's germline CDR1 is SGHRS and CDR2 YFSETQ. CDR3 region: CASSNGTRANTGELFF. The CDR3 DNA is TGCGCCAGCAGCAACGGGACAAGGGCGAACACCGGGGAGCTGTTTTTT.

This rearrangement joins TRBV28 to TRBJ2-7, with D perhaps TRBD2 (7 bases). The CDR3 sequence is 15 residues long. Trimming took off 3 bases at V and 5 bases at J, with 17 bases between the two ends. Germline assignment: CDR1 MDHEN and CDR2 SYDVKM. The CDR3 region is CASSFGGGDPDEQYF. In nucleotides, the CDR3 is TGTGCCAGCAGTTTCGGCGGGGGCGATCCGGACGAGCAGTACTTC.

This chain connects TRBV27 to TRBJ2-7; D is undetermined. The CDR3 sequence is 15 residues long. The germline gives CDR1 MNHEY, CDR2 SMNVEV (reference sequence). V shed 5 bases and J shed 4 bases, with 18 bases lying between them. CDR3 amino acids: CASSLDSLSGYEQYF. The CDR3 DNA sequence: TGTGCCAGCAGTCTAGACTCCCTCTCTGGGTACGAGCAGTACTTC.

This clone was counted only a few times. V gene TRBV7-2 combines with J gene TRBJ2-1; tentative D call: TRBD2 (7 bases). Trimming left V 5 bases short and J 7 bases short, with 18 bases between. Germline V gene data show CDR1 as SGHTA and CDR2 as FQGNSA. The CDR3 extends over 15 amino acids. In DNA, the CDR3 is TGTGCCAGCAGCCAATCGGGGGGCCCGTGGAATGAGCAGTTCTTC. It encodes CASSQSGGPWNEQFF.

The chain combines TRBV25-1 with TRBJ1-5; perhaps TRBD1 as D (6 bases). V shed 2 bases and J shed 7 bases, with 9 bases lying between them. Germline V gene lookup returns CDR1 MGHDK and CDR2 SYGVNS. This CDR3 region has 13 residues. CDR3 sequence reads: CASSETGKQPQHF. CDR3 coding DNA: TGTGCCAGCAGTGAAACAGGGAAGCAGCCCCAGCATTTT.

The chain is built from TRBV19 and TRBJ1-5, with 7 bases identical to TRBD1. Germline values: CDR1 LNHDA, CDR2 SQIVND (reference sequence). The CDR3 extends over 18 amino acids. Germline trimming cut 1 base from V and 1 base from J; bases unmatched to any gene: 10. CDR3 amino acids: CASSIVWTGFLSNQPQHF. DNA of the CDR3: TGTGCCAGTAGTATAGTTTGGACAGGCTTCTTGAGCAATCAGCCCCAGCATTTT.